The present T cell receptor (beta chain) was sequenced within a study of blood T cells in healthy people across ages. Together with a sample-barcoded 5' primer, a J-beta primer mix was included in a second PCR lasting about 7 to 11 cycles. A 12-random-nucleotide template-switch adaptor tagged each cDNA molecule. A single record per CDR3 protein comes from TCRdb applying MiXCR to the 5' RACE reads. The sample lists fewer than 900,000 distinct CDR3 sequences, roughly 44% occurring once. General study points: Age advanced and TCR beta diversity per million T cells fell, roughly linearly. A conclusive naive versus antigen-experienced comparison was prevented by the unsorted PBMCs.

V was trimmed by 5 bases and J by 2 bases, leaving 11 bases between them. CDR1 and CDR2 from the germline V gene are MNHEY and SVGAGI. This CDR3 has 14 residues. On this clonotype itself: The antigen is not known.

The chain combines TRBV6-5 with TRBJ2-3; tentative D call: TRBD2 (5 bases). Sequenced input: blood. The sequence was collected from a woman aged 55-69 years in good health. CDR3 coding DNA: TGTGCCAGCAGTCGCGGGCGTGACACAGATACGCAGTATTTT. It yields the protein CASSRGRDTDTQYF.